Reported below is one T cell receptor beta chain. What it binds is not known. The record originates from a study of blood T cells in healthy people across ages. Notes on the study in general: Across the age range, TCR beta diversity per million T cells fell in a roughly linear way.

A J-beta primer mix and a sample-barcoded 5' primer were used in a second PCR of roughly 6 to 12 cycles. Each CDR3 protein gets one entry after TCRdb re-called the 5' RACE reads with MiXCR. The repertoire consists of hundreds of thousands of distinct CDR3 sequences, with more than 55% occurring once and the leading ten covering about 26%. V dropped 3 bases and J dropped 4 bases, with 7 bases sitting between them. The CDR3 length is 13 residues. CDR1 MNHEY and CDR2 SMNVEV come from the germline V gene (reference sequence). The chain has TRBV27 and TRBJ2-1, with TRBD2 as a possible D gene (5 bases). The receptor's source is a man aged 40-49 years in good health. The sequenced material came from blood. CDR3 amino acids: CASSFGEYNEQFF. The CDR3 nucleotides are TGTGCCAGCAGTTTTGGGGAGTACAATGAGCAGTTCTTC.